Following are 5 T cell receptor beta chains from one sample sequenced in a study of T cell repertoires in cytomegalovirus infection. One entry per CDR3 protein results from TCRdb running MiXCR on the reads. The sample holds 300,000 to 400,000 distinct CDR3 sequences, more than 8% seen once. Material: PBMCs. Receptor source: a human donor in good health (CMV status not recorded). Some clones in this sample may be carry-over from other donors' samples.

This clonotype was seen a few times. The chain uses TRBV20-1 and TRBJ2-7, with 8 bases that match TRBD2. The J segment lost 5 bases and the V segment lost 6 bases, leaving 15 bases of the junction unmatched. Germline assignment: CDR1 DFQATT and CDR2 SNEGSKA (reference sequence). The CDR3 runs to 15 residues. CDR3 amino acids: CSAKPRTSHLHEQYF. CDR3 bases: TGCAGTGCCAAACCCAGGACTAGCCACTTACACGAGCAGTACTTC.

This clonotype appeared many times. V gene TRBV7-3 combines with J gene TRBJ2-1, with 7 bases identical to TRBD2. Germline trimming cut 5 bases from V and 3 bases from J; bases unmatched to any gene: 10. The germline V gene encodes CDR1 SGHTA and CDR2 FQGTGA. The CDR3 consists of 16 residues. The CDR3 sequence: CASSPGGRGSYNEQFF. CDR3 nucleotide sequence: TGTGCCAGCAGCCCAGGAGGGCGGGGGAGCTACAATGAGCAGTTCTTC. Combining the CDR3 with reference TRBV7-3 and TRBJ2-1 gives the whole variable domain GAGVSQTPSNKVTEKGKYVELRCDPISGHTALYWYRQSLGQGPEFLIYFQGTGAADDSGLPNDRFFAVRPEGSVSTLKIQRTERGDSAVYLCASSPGGRGSYNEQFFGPGTRLTVL.

This clonotype has ten or more counts. The genes are TRBV7-2 and TRBJ1-5; 8 bases match TRBD1. The trim removed 2 bases at V and 4 bases at J, leaving 4 bases unmatched. This CDR3 is built from 15 residues. From germline, CDR1 is SGHTA and CDR2 FQGNSA. The CDR3 spells CASSLQGALNQPQHF. The CDR3 region has the DNA TGTGCCAGCAGCTTACAGGGGGCGCTGAATCAGCCCCAGCATTTT. Full variable domain (rest looked up from reference TRBV7-2 and TRBJ1-5): GAGVSQSPSNKVTEKGKDVELRCDPISGHTALYWYRQSLGQGLEFLIYFQGNSAPDKSGLPSDRFSAERTGGSVSTLTIQRTQQEDSAVYLCASSLQGALNQPQHFGDGTRLSIL.

This clonotype showed up just a few times. V gene TRBV7-2 combines with J gene TRBJ1-2, with 8 bases aligning to TRBD1. Germline V CDR1 and CDR2: SGHTA, FQGNSA. The junction had 6 bases not matched to a gene; V was cut back by 5 bases and J by 4 bases. The CDR3 spans 14 residues. For the CDR3, the DNA is TGTGCCAGCAGCCCCAGGGGGCAGCTCTATGGCTACACCTTC. Its protein product is CASSPRGQLYGYTF.

For this clonotype: An end of the junction differs from the germline gene, which may be a read error. This chain joins TRBV7-8 and TRBJ2-1, with TRBD2 matching over 7 bases. Germline CDR1 SGHVS, CDR2 FQNEAQ. There are 14 residues in the CDR3. CDR3 sequence reads: CASSFRDYYDEQFF. The CDR3 nucleotides are TGTGCCAGCAGCTTCCGGGACTACTACGATGAGCAGTTCTTC.